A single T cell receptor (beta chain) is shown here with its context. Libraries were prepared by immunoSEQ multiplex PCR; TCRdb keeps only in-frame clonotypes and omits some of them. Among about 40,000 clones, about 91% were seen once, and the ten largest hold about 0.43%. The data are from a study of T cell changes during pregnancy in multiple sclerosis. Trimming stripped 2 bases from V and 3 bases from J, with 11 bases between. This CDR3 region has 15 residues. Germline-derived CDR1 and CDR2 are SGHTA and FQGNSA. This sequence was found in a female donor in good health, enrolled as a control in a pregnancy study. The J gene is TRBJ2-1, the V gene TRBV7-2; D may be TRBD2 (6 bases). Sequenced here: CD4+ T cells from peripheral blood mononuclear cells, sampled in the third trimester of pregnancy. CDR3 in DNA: TGTGCCAGCAGCTTATTGTGGGGGGACTACAATGAGCAGTTCTTC. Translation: CASSLLWGDYNEQFF.